A selection of T cell receptor beta chains follows, all from one sample in a study of T-cell reconstitution after alpha-beta-depleted transplantation in children. TCRdb called the PCR reads again in MiXCR, with one record for every CDR3 protein. The data show some 550,000 distinct CDR3 sequences, 23% seen once. The material sequenced was PBMCs, mostly from graft donor cells, taken 360 days after TCRalphabeta/CD19-depleted stem cell transplant. The receptors were sampled from a boy under two years old who had a stem cell transplant for acute myeloid leukemia, so the T cells may come from the graft donor. CDR3s include the opening cysteine and the closing phenylalanine or tryptophan. Size tells how often a clone was seen (once, few, many) or the class of an expanded clone, and some rows leave it out.

j_gene | v_gene | abundance | CDR3aa
TRBJ1-5 | TRBV6-1 | NA | CASSFTVGQPQHF
TRBJ1-5 | TRBV6-4 | few | CASSTDSNQPQHF
TRBJ2-3 | TRBV3-1 | NA | CASSHGPVDTQYF
TRBJ2-4 | TRBV12-3/TRBV12-4 | many | CASSLKAGDFQYF
TRBJ2-5 | TRBV6-5 | few | CASSYSRNPALRETQYF
TRBJ1-2 | TRBV4-1 | many | CASSQVGSRPNGYTF
TRBJ2-5 | TRBV5-4 | few | CASSLDGGPGEGVGETQYF
TRBJ2-7 | TRBV9 | few | CASSVIDRDEQYF
TRBJ1-1 | TRBV29-1 | many | CSAESRFAEAFF
TRBJ2-7 | TRBV20-1 | many | CSARGEARGLYEQYF
TRBJ1-4 | TRBV20-1 | NA | CSASAWGKLFF
TRBJ2-1 | TRBV18 | NA | CASSPARTGNEQFF
TRBJ2-5 | TRBV12-3/TRBV12-4 | NA | CASSGQGLGTQYF
TRBJ2-5 | TRBV6-2/TRBV6-3 | few | CASSPGGRGSETQYF
TRBJ1-1 | TRBV7-9 | NA | CASSLDQGRGDTEAFF
TRBJ2-2 | TRBV5-1 | NA | CASGAGGGGSYTGELFF
TRBJ2-3 | TRBV20-1 | NA | CSAATGTDTQYF
TRBJ2-5 | TRBV7-9 | NA | CASSFQGGEAQYF
TRBJ2-1 | TRBV24-1 | NA | CATSPDSLGEQFF
TRBJ2-7 | TRBV9 | many | CASSVGGHKPPYEQYF
TRBJ2-2 | TRBV12-3/TRBV12-4 | NA | CASSYHLGTGPNTGELFF
TRBJ1-6 | TRBV4-3 | NA | CASSHAGSYNSPLHF
TRBJ2-3 | TRBV4-2 | NA | CASSQGTPNTDTQYF
TRBJ2-1 | TRBV20-1 | few | CSARDPPSSGGADEQFF
TRBJ2-7 | TRBV20-1 | many | CSARDGAKVYEQYF
TRBJ2-5 | TRBV28 | NA | CASSFIAGGLERTQYF
TRBJ2-3 | TRBV20-1 | many | CSATTGADTQYF
TRBJ1-5 | TRBV2 | many | CASREGTTVTQPQHF
TRBJ1-1 | TRBV7-2 | many | CASSLVNTEAFF
TRBJ1-2 | TRBV12-3/TRBV12-4 | many | CASSLGVSFYGYTF
TRBJ1-2 | TRBV20-1 | once | CSARGGGGYTF
TRBJ1-6 | TRBV20-1 | few | CSATPGTDNSPLHF
TRBJ2-5 | TRBV6-1 | NA | CASRPASGTAHQETQYF
TRBJ2-7 | TRBV7-7 | NA | CASGTGVGEQYF
TRBJ2-3 | TRBV6-1 | many | CASNPGGRAGDTQYF
TRBJ2-5 | TRBV5-6 | NA | CASRPRGAQETQYF
TRBJ1-2 | TRBV12-3/TRBV12-4 | many | CASSLKALPNYTF
TRBJ2-5 | TRBV5-5 | NA | CASSRAWDETQYF
TRBJ2-7 | TRBV3-1 | few | CASSHRGEVGSSYEQYF
TRBJ2-5 | TRBV3-1 | many | CASRPMDLLRETQYF
TRBJ2-5 | TRBV7-7 | NA | CASSLNSQVGQETQYF
TRBJ2-1 | TRBV9 | NA | CASSALLAGGLDEQFF
TRBJ2-7 | TRBV11-2 | NA | CASSPGGGPSF
TRBJ2-1 | TRBV6-5 | many | CASSSHFQGDPYNEQFF
TRBJ2-6 | TRBV6-5 | few | CASNLGGTGANVLTF
TRBJ2-3 | TRBV29-1 | many | CSVAYLGRTDTQYF
TRBJ2-5 | TRBV5-1 | NA | CASSSDGKGTQYF
TRBJ2-5 | TRBV12-3/TRBV12-4 | many | CASRRTSGVGETQYF
TRBJ1-1 | TRBV6-2/TRBV6-3 | few | CASSYPSANTEAFF
TRBJ2-1 | TRBV27 | few | CASSPGSGWNEQFF
TRBJ2-5 | TRBV6-5 | few | CASSSRSGAEEETQYF
TRBJ2-7 | TRBV27 | NA | CASRAGAVGHEQYF
TRBJ2-5 | TRBV20-1 | few | CSARDLGLAVQETQYF
TRBJ2-1 | TRBV4-3 | NA | CASSQVRASGVPHNEQFF
TRBJ2-5 | TRBV20-1 | NA | CSAQTGSSGTQYF
TRBJ2-1 | TRBV20-1 | NA | CSARTVRANNEQFF
TRBJ2-5 | TRBV5-6 | few | CASSLDGRGAGKTQYF
TRBJ1-1 | TRBV5-1 | NA | CASSEGDTYTEAFF
TRBJ1-5 | TRBV15 | NA | CATSRDRGGPSNQPQHF
TRBJ2-1 | TRBV5-1 | NA | CASSLRDRVYEQFF